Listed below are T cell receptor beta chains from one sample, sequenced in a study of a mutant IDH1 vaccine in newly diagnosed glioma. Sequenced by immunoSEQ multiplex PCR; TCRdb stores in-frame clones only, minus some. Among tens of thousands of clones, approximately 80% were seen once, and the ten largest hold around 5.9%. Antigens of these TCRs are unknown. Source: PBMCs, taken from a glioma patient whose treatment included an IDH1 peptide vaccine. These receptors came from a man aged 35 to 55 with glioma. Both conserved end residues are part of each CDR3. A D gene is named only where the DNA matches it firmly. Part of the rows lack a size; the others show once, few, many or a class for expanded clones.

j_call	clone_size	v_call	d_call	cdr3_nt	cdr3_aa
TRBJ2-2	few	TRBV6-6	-	TGTGCCAGCAGTTACGAGGGGTCCACCGGGGAGCTGTTTTTT	CASSYEGSTGELFF
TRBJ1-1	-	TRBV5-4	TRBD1	TGTGCCAGCAGCTGGGACAGAAACACTGAAGCTTTCTTT	CASSWDRNTEAFF
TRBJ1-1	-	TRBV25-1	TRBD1	TGTGCCAGCAGTGATCAGGGGGGGGTTGGGAACACTGAAGCTTTCTTT	CASSDQGGVGNTEAFF
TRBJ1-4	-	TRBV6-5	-	TGTGCCAGCACTTTATGGACGGGTAATGAAAAACTGTTTTTT	CASTLWTGNEKLFF
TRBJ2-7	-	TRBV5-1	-	TGCGCCAGCAGCTGGGGAGGCTACGAGCAGTACTTC	CASSWGGYEQYF
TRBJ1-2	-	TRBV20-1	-	TGCAGTGCCGCGTCCTATGGCTACACCTTC	CSAASYGYTF
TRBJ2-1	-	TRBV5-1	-	TGCGCCAGCAGCTTGGAGAATTCCCCCCATGAGCAGTTCTTC	CASSLENSPHEQFF
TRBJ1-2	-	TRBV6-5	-	TGTGCCAGCAGCAGAGGGACCGCAGAGTATGGCTACACCTTC	CASSRGTAEYGYTF
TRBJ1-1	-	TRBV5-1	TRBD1	TGCGCCAGCAGCTTAAACGACAGGGGCACTGAAGCTTTCTTT	CASSLNDRGTEAFF
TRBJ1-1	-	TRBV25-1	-	TGTGCCAGCAAATCCTTATCTGGCACTGAAGCTTTCTTT	CASKSLSGTEAFF
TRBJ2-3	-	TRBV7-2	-	TGTGCCAGCAGCTTAGCCTTTGATACGCAGTATTTT	CASSLAFDTQYF
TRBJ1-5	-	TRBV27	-	TGTGCCAGCAGTACCGCCTCGAAGCAGCCCCAGCATTTT	CASSTASKQPQHF
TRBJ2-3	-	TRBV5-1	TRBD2	TGCGCCAGCAGCTTGCGACTAGCGGGGAGCACAGATACGCAGTATTTT	CASSLRLAGSTDTQYF
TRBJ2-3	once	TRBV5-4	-	TGTGCCAGCAGCTTGACAGCCACAGATACGCAGTATTTT	CASSLTATDTQYF
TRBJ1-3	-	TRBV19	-	TGTGCCAGTAGTCCTGGTGGGTATGGAAACACCATATATTTT	CASSPGGYGNTIYF
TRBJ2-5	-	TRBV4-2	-	TGTGCCAGCAGCCAAGAGAGGCCAGCGGGTGGTCATAAAGAGACCCAGTACTTC	CASSQERPAGGHKETQYF
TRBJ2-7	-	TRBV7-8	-	TGTGCCAGCAGCTTAGGTCAATTGGCCTACGAGCAGTACTTC	CASSLGQLAYEQYF
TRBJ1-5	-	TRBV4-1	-	TGCGCCAGCAGCCTCGGACTGAATAGCAATCAGCCCCAGCATTTT	CASSLGLNSNQPQHF
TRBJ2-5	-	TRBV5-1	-	TGCGCCAGCACTACAGTGGTGGGGCAAGAGACCCAGTACTTC	CASTTVVGQETQYF
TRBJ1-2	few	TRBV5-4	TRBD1	TGTGCCAGCAGCTTCAACAGGGGCGCCTCCCACTATGGCTACACCTTC	CASSFNRGASHYGYTF
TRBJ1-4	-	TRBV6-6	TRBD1	TGTGCCAGCAGTTACGGACAGGAGGCGGAAAAACTGTTTTTT	CASSYGQEAEKLFF
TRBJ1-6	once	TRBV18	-	TGTGCCAGCTCACCACCGGACTCTCTGGGGAATTCACCCCTCCACTTT	CASSPPDSLGNSPLHF
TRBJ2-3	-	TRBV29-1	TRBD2	TGCAGCGTTGAAGGGACTAGCGGGGGGAGAGATACGCAGTATTTT	CSVEGTSGGRDTQYF
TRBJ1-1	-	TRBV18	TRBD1	TGTGCCAGCTCACCGGACAGGGCGATGAACACTGAAGCTTTCTTT	CASSPDRAMNTEAFF
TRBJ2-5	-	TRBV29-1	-	TGCAGCGTTGTATTGGGACCCCAGACGGAGACCCAGTACTTC	CSVVLGPQTETQYF
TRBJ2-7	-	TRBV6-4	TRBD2	TGTGCCAGCAGTGATATAGCGGGGGGGTACGAGCAGTACTTC	CASSDIAGGYEQYF
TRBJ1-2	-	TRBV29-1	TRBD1	TGCAGCGTGGAGGGGACAGCTACCAACTATGGCTACACCTTC	CSVEGTATNYGYTF
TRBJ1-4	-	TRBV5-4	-	TGTGCCAGCAGCTCCAAGGGTTCCCCGAATGAAAAACTGTTTTTT	CASSSKGSPNEKLFF
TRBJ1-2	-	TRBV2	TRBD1	TGTGCCAGCAGTGAAAGGGACAGGATCTATGGCTACACCTTC	CASSERDRIYGYTF
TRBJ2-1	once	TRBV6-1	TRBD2	TGTGCCAGCAGTGATCTCGGACTAGCGGGGGTTGATGAGCAGTTCTTC	CASSDLGLAGVDEQFF
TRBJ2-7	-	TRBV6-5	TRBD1	TGTGCCAGCGGACAGGGGGCAGGAGAGCAGTACTTC	CASGQGAGEQYF
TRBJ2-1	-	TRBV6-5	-	TGTGCCAGCAGTCGCAACGGGCAGGTTTGGGATGAGCAGTTCTTC	CASSRNGQVWDEQFF
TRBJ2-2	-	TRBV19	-	TGTGCCACCCGGGCCGGGGAGCTGTTTTTT	CATRAGELFF
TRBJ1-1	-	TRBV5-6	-	TGTGCCAGCAGCGTACAGGGAGGGCTAGGAAACACTGAAGCTTTCTTT	CASSVQGGLGNTEAFF
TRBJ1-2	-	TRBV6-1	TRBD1	TGTGCCAGCAGGATGGACAGGGTGCGGGGCTACACCTTC	CASRMDRVRGYTF